This TCR beta chain is from a study of T-cell memory formation after mild COVID-19. TCRdb re-called the 5' RACE reads with MiXCR, one entry per CDR3 protein. Among 550,000 to 600,000 distinct CDR3 sequences listed, roughly a fifth were seen once. In this sample, this clonotype turned up a few times. The sequenced sample was PBMCs or a T cell subset sorted from them (not recorded which). This clonotype was obtained from an adult woman who had mild COVID-19 (a few samples of this study predate the infection). Cell type and time point are not known.

The chain's CDR3 is CASSEEGGPYYEQYF. The CDR3 region has the DNA TGTGCCAGCAGTGAAGAGGGCGGACCCTACTACGAGCAGTACTTC. This rearrangement joins TRBV2 to TRBJ2-7; D not resolved. V was trimmed by 1 base and J by 3 bases, leaving 13 bases between them. Germline loops: CDR1 SNHLY, CDR2 FYNNEI. The CDR3 is 15 amino acids.